The clone carrying this TCR beta chain was counted a few times. Its antigen remains unidentified. cDNA synthesis used the whole RNA isolate, giving expressed TCRB sequences. Data came from immunoSEQ multiplex PCR; TCRdb stores just in-frame clones and leaves some out. This table holds 400,000 to 600,000 clones, about 29% found once. Every donor provided one heparinised blood draw, which averaged about 116 mL. This entry is derived from a study of beta chain features in type 1 diabetes. Broader study findings: Within the patient group, naive, central memory and Treg TCRB repertoires appeared more similar to each other than within healthy donors.

Trimming removed 5 bases from V and 9 bases from J; junction bases left unmatched: 7. Germline V CDR1 and CDR2: MGHDK, SYGVNS. The CDR3 loop spans 14 amino acids. This chain links TRBV25-1 with TRBJ2-1, with 10 bases matching TRBD2. The specimen sequenced was naive CD4+ T cells from blood. The origin of this receptor is a man younger than 30 in good health. Written as DNA, the CDR3 is TGTGCCAGCAGTCTAGCGGGAGTTGGGGGTGAGCAGTTCTTC. Protein sequence: CASSLAGVGGEQFF.